This TCR beta chain was sequenced for a study of blood T cell repertoires in COVID-19. Background on the study: Acute-phase and convalescent COVID-19 samples originated in the United States, Italy and Spain.

The CDR3 runs 15 residues. V shed 6 bases and J shed 4 bases, with 18 bases lying between them. From germline, CDR1 is MNHNY and CDR2 SVGAGI (reference sequence). Adults between roughly 18 and 95 years of age took part from some 25 US areas. Which cohort a participant joined came from the clinical history participants gave. The authors' processing: Reference gene primer amplification yielded estimated nucleated cell counts. Libraries were prepared by immunoSEQ multiplex PCR; TCRdb keeps only in-frame clonotypes and omits some of them. D and trimming come from the DNA, and the V and J calls and clone size come from that table. The table lists roughly 220,000 clones, around 82% of them singletons, with approximately 4.6% in the top ten.

The source is a man aged 25-45 years with acute COVID-19. V and J are TRBV6-6 and TRBJ1-1, with a possible D match to TRBD1 (5 bases). Sample: PBMCs or T cells enriched from blood (not recorded which). The CDR3 region has the DNA TGTGCCAGCAGCCCAAGCAGGGTTCGTACCACTGAAGCTTTCTTT. As protein: CASSPSRVRTTEAFF.